The clone carrying this T cell receptor (delta chain) is labeled medium-sized. The antigen is not known. Other DNA sequences in the same sample also yield this CDR3. Sequences come from RNA converted to cDNA by reverse transcription. CDR3 amplicons came from multiplex PCR with pooled V-gene forward and constant-region reverse primers. TCRdb applied CATT to the multiplex PCR reads for clone calling. This sample yields around 19,000 delta-chain clones, of which about 8% are seen a single time; just under 1% belongs to the top ten. This record belongs to a study of Vδ1+ human thymocytes. General observations from the study: Thymic TRG and TRD repertoires appeared highly polyclonal.

V dropped 4 bases and J dropped 4; count of bases not matched to a gene: 8. There are 14 residues in the CDR3. From germline, CDR1 is GEAIGNYY and CDR2 EKD. Source material: Vdelta1+ gamma-delta thymocytes from the thymus. Subset noted: FACS-sorted CD3+ TCRalphabeta- TCRVdelta1+ TCRVdelta2- thymocytes. This receptor was identified in a child under three years old who had congenital heart surgery. The gene calls are TRDV2 and TRDJ1, with 7 nucleotides matching TRDD3. Here the CDR3 DNA reads TGTGCCTGTGAAGTCGGGGATAAGGGCGATAAACTCATCTTT. It encodes CACEVGDKGDKLIF.